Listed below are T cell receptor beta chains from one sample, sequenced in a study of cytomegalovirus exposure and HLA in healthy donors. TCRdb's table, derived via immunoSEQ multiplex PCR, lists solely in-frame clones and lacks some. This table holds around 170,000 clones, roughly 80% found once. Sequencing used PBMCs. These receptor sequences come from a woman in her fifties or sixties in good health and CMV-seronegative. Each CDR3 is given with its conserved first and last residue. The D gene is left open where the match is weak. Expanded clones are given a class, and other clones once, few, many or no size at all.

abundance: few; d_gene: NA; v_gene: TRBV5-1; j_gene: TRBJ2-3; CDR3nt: TGCGCCAGCAGCACGTCACAGGGGAGGACAGATACGCAGTATTTT; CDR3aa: CASSTSQGRTDTQYF
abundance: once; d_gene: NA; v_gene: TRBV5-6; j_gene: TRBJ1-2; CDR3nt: TGTGCCAGCAGCCGACAGGACTATGGCTACACCTTC; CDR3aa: CASSRQDYGYTF
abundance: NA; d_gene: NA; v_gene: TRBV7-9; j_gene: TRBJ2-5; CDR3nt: TGTGCCAGCAGCTTAGTCCCCGCGGTCCAAGAGACCCAGTACTTC; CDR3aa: CASSLVPAVQETQYF
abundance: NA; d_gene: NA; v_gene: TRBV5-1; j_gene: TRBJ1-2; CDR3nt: TGCGCCAGCAGCTTGGGGCAGTTCAGGGACTATGGCTACACCTTC; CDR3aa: CASSLGQFRDYGYTF
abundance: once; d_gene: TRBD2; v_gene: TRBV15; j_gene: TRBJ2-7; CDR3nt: TGTGCCACCAGCAGAGGAGCGGGAGGCTACGAGCAGTACTTC; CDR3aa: CATSRGAGGYEQYF
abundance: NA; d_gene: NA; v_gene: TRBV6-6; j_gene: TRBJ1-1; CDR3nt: TGTGCCAGCAGTAAGAGGGTGAAGAACACTGAAGCTTTCTTT; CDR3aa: CASSKRVKNTEAFF
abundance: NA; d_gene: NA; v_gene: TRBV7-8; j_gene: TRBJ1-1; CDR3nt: TGTGCCAGCAGCTTAGGTCAGGGAAACACTGAAGCTTTCTTT; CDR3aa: CASSLGQGNTEAFF
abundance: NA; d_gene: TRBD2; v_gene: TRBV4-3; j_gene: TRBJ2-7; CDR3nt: TGCGCCAGCAGCCAAATGTCTAGCGGGAGGTACGAGCAGTACTTC; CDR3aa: CASSQMSSGRYEQYF
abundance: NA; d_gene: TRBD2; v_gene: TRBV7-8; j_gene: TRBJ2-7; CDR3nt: TGTGCCAGCAGCTTAGTACCTACTAGCGGGGGTCCCTACGAGCAGTACTTC; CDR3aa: CASSLVPTSGGPYEQYF
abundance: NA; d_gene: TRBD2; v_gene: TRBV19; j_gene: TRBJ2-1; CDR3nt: TGTGCCAGTACAGGACTAGCGGGTTACAATGAGCAGTTCTTC; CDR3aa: CASTGLAGYNEQFF
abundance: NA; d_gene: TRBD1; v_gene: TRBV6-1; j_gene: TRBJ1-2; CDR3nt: TGTGCCAGCAGGACGGGACAGGGGAGCTATGGCTACACCTTC; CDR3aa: CASRTGQGSYGYTF
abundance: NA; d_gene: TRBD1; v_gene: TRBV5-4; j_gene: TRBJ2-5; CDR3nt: TGTGCCAGCAGCGTGACAGGGGGTCGAGGGACCCAGTACTTC; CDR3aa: CASSVTGGRGTQYF
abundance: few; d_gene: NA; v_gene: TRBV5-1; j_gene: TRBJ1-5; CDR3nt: TGCGCCAGCAGCTTGGGGGGGCCTGGCAATCAGCCCCAGCATTTT; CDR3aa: CASSLGGPGNQPQHF
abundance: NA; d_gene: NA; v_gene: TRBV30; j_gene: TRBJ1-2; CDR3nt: TGTGCCTGGAGCAGTAACAGGGTTAGTAACTATGGCTACACCTTC; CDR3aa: CAWSSNRVSNYGYTF
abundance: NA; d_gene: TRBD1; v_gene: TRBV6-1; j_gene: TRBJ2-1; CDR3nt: TGTGCCAGCAGATTAGACAGGGGGCTAAATGAGCAGTTCTTC; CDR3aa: CASRLDRGLNEQFF
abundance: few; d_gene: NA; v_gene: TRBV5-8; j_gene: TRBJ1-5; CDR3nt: TGTGCCAGCACCCCTCAGGCGACCAATCAGCCCCAGCATTTT; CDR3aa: CASTPQATNQPQHF
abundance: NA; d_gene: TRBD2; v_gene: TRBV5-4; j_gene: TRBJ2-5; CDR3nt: TGTGCCAGCAGCGGCCCACGAACTAGCGCAGAGACCCAGTACTTC; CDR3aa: CASSGPRTSAETQYF
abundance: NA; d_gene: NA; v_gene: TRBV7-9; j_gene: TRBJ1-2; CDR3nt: TGTGCCAGCAGCCCCCAGGGTTTTGGCTACACCTTC; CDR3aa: CASSPQGFGYTF
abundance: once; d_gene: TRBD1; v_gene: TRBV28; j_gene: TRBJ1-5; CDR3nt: TGTGCCAGCAGTCCCCAGGGGGACGATCAGCCCCAGCATTTT; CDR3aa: CASSPQGDDQPQHF
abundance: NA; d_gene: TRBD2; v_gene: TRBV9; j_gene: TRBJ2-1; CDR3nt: TGTGCCAGCAGCGCACGGGGTAGCGGGCCCAATGAGCAGTTCTTC; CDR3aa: CASSARGSGPNEQFF
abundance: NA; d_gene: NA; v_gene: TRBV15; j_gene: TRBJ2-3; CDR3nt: TGTGCCACCAGCAGCGACGGGAGTCGCTCAGATACGCAGTATTTT; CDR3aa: CATSSDGSRSDTQYF
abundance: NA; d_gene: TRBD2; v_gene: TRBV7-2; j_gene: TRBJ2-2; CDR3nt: TGTGCCAGCAGCCCCTCTAGCGGGGGTAACACCGGGGAGCTGTTTTTT; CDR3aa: CASSPSSGGNTGELFF